These T cell receptor beta chains were read from a single sample in a study of blood T cell repertoires in COVID-19. Method: immunoSEQ multiplex PCR; TCRdb's copy keeps in-frame clones and lacks some. The sample has 95,000 to 150,000 clones; around 88% are singletons. Sequencing used peripheral blood. The receptor source for this set is a woman aged 50 to 65 with active or convalescent COVID-19. The CDR3 runs from the conserved cysteine through the conserved F or W. D genes are given only for firm matches. Only some rows state a clone size, as once, few, many or a class for expanded clones.

D gene: NA
V gene: TRBV7-2
clone size: once
J gene: TRBJ1-2
CDR3 protein: CASSLASGGPGYTF
CDR3 DNA: TGTGCCAGCAGCTTAGCAAGCGGTGGTCCGGGCTACACCTTC

D gene: TRBD1
V gene: TRBV4-2
clone size: NA
J gene: TRBJ2-1
CDR3 protein: CASSQVGTGVYNEQFF
CDR3 DNA: TGTGCCAGCAGCCAAGTGGGGACAGGGGTTTACAATGAGCAGTTCTTC

D gene: NA
V gene: TRBV27
clone size: NA
J gene: TRBJ1-5
CDR3 protein: CASSLSRDGQPQHF
CDR3 DNA: TGTGCCAGCAGTTTATCGAGGGATGGACAGCCCCAGCATTTT

D gene: NA
V gene: TRBV7-9
clone size: NA
J gene: TRBJ1-4
CDR3 protein: CASSSSGGNNEKLFF
CDR3 DNA: TGTGCCAGCAGCTCCTCGGGGGGCAATAATGAAAAACTGTTTTTT

D gene: TRBD1
V gene: TRBV11-2
clone size: once
J gene: TRBJ2-1
CDR3 protein: CASSLGRDRGWNEQFF
CDR3 DNA: TGTGCCAGCAGCCTAGGGCGGGACAGGGGTTGGAATGAGCAGTTCTTC

D gene: TRBD1
V gene: TRBV5-1
clone size: NA
J gene: TRBJ2-5
CDR3 protein: CASSRGQGPETQYF
CDR3 DNA: TGCGCCAGCAGCCGGGGACAGGGGCCAGAGACCCAGTACTTC

D gene: NA
V gene: TRBV28
clone size: NA
J gene: TRBJ2-2
CDR3 protein: CASSGYTGSFTGELFF
CDR3 DNA: TGTGCCAGCAGCGGATACACGGGAAGTTTCACCGGGGAGCTGTTTTTT

D gene: NA
V gene: TRBV10-1
clone size: NA
J gene: TRBJ2-7
CDR3 protein: CASSETEGSDYYEQYF
CDR3 DNA: TGCGCCAGCAGTGAGACCGAAGGGAGCGATTACTACGAGCAGTACTTC

D gene: NA
V gene: TRBV5-5
clone size: NA
J gene: TRBJ2-7
CDR3 protein: CASSLGLDLFYEQYF
CDR3 DNA: TGTGCCAGCAGCTTGGGCCTAGACTTATTCTACGAGCAGTACTTC

D gene: TRBD2
V gene: TRBV28
clone size: once
J gene: TRBJ2-2
CDR3 protein: CASSSLGAGVPGELFF
CDR3 DNA: TGTGCCAGCAGTTCCCTCGGTGCGGGAGTCCCCGGGGAGCTGTTTTTT

D gene: TRBD2
V gene: TRBV6-5
clone size: few
J gene: TRBJ2-1
CDR3 protein: CASRLAGDHEQFF
CDR3 DNA: TGTGCCAGCAGACTAGCGGGAGATCATGAGCAGTTCTTC

D gene: TRBD2
V gene: TRBV5-4
clone size: NA
J gene: TRBJ2-7
CDR3 protein: CASSPGGGRHEQYF
CDR3 DNA: TGTGCCAGCAGCCCCGGGGGGGGCCGCCACGAGCAGTACTTC

D gene: NA
V gene: TRBV7-8
clone size: NA
J gene: TRBJ1-2
CDR3 protein: CASSLPPGLPYGYTF
CDR3 DNA: TGTGCCAGCAGCTTACCCCCGGGACTCCCCTATGGCTACACCTTC

D gene: TRBD1
V gene: TRBV4-3
clone size: NA
J gene: TRBJ2-1
CDR3 protein: CASSQGLGQDDYNEQFF
CDR3 DNA: TGCGCCAGCAGCCAAGGATTAGGACAGGATGACTACAATGAGCAGTTCTTC

D gene: TRBD2
V gene: TRBV7-7
clone size: NA
J gene: TRBJ2-7
CDR3 protein: CASSTKGRGPFACEQYF
CDR3 DNA: TGTGCTAGCAGCACCAAGGGGAGGGGCCCCTTCGCCTGCGAGCAGTACTTC

D gene: NA
V gene: TRBV4-2
clone size: NA
J gene: TRBJ1-3
CDR3 protein: CASSQSRGSSGNTIYF
CDR3 DNA: TGTGCCAGCAGCCAGTCGAGGGGGAGCTCTGGAAACACCATATATTTT

D gene: TRBD2
V gene: TRBV5-5
clone size: NA
J gene: TRBJ2-7
CDR3 protein: CASSLGRDLNF
CDR3 DNA: TGTGCCAGCAGCTTAGGGAGGGACCTCAACTTC

D gene: NA
V gene: TRBV28
clone size: NA
J gene: TRBJ2-7
CDR3 protein: CASSRWGGSRQQYF
CDR3 DNA: TGTGCCAGCAGCCGCTGGGGGGGCAGTAGGCAGCAGTACTTC

D gene: TRBD2
V gene: TRBV18
clone size: once
J gene: TRBJ2-1
CDR3 protein: CASSPPAGRGGEQFF
CDR3 DNA: TGTGCCAGCTCACCACCGGCCGGGAGGGGAGGTGAGCAGTTCTTC

D gene: NA
V gene: TRBV3-1/TRBV3-2
clone size: NA
J gene: TRBJ1-2
CDR3 protein: CASSQVTGPNYGYTF
CDR3 DNA: TGTGCCAGCAGCCAAGTAACAGGGCCTAACTATGGCTACACCTTC

D gene: NA
V gene: TRBV30
clone size: NA
J gene: TRBJ1-2
CDR3 protein: CAWSLERGGYTF
CDR3 DNA: TGTGCCTGGAGTTTAGAGCGCGGAGGCTACACCTTC

D gene: NA
V gene: TRBV24-1
clone size: NA
J gene: TRBJ2-7
CDR3 protein: CATSDPGRYEQYF
CDR3 DNA: TGTGCCACCAGTGACCCAGGGAGGTACGAGCAGTACTTC

D gene: NA
V gene: TRBV5-6
clone size: NA
J gene: TRBJ1-5
CDR3 protein: CASSSGGGNQPQHF
CDR3 DNA: TGTGCCAGCAGCTCGGGAGGGGGGAATCAGCCCCAGCATTTT

D gene: NA
V gene: TRBV28
clone size: NA
J gene: TRBJ1-4
CDR3 protein: CASSLSGDTEKLFF
CDR3 DNA: TGTGCCAGCAGTTTATCAGGGGATACTGAAAAACTGTTTTTT

D gene: TRBD1
V gene: TRBV6-2/TRBV6-3
clone size: few
J gene: TRBJ1-2
CDR3 protein: CASSFITSGGYGYTF
CDR3 DNA: TGTGCCAGCAGTTTTATAACTTCAGGGGGCTATGGCTACACCTTC

D gene: NA
V gene: TRBV13
clone size: NA
J gene: TRBJ1-1
CDR3 protein: CASSLGHTRTEAFF
CDR3 DNA: TGTGCCAGCAGCTTAGGCCACACCCGCACTGAAGCTTTCTTT

D gene: NA
V gene: TRBV2
clone size: NA
J gene: TRBJ2-1
CDR3 protein: CASSVGRPNEQFF
CDR3 DNA: TGTGCCAGCAGTGTAGGCAGGCCCAATGAGCAGTTCTTC

D gene: TRBD2
V gene: TRBV7-2
clone size: NA
J gene: TRBJ2-5
CDR3 protein: CASSTQGIAGGGTQYF
CDR3 DNA: TGTGCCAGCAGCACCCAGGGCATAGCGGGGGGCGGGACCCAGTACTTC